This TCR beta chain was profiled in a study of immune cell composition in non-small cell lung cancer. This clone was counted only a few times. Its antigen is as yet unknown. Findings of the study overall: Squamous lung tumours showed higher top 10 clone scores and clonality than adenocarcinomas. Adenocarcinomas with higher top tumour-associated clone frequency had more reactive TILs. Squamous carcinomas (roughly 80%) more often had tumour-associated clones >0.5% than adenocarcinomas (around 35%).

Template was genomic DNA from frozen, unsorted single-cell suspensions. The CDR3 totals 13 residues. From germline, CDR1 is SGHRS and CDR2 YFSETQ. The V end lost 4 bases, the J end lost 5 bases, and 12 bases lay between the germline ends. The repertoire was sequenced with immunoSEQ multiplex PCR; TCRdb's copy has only in-frame clones and lacks some. The table shows more than 7,000 clones, with just under 70% occurring only once. Input material: lung tumor tissue. The TCR was taken from a human donor with non-small cell lung cancer. V is TRBV5-1 and J is TRBJ1-2, with unresolved D. CDR3 region: CASSVGGPYGYTF. CDR3 nucleotides: TGCGCCAGCAGCGTTGGAGGGCCGTATGGCTACACCTTC.